The rows below give T cell receptor beta chains drawn from one sample of a study of human thymus T cells. The protocol was immunoSEQ multiplex PCR, while the TCRdb copy is restricted to in-frame clones and leaves out a portion. The repertoire holds under 150,000 clones, with about 93% as singletons. The specimen sequenced was thymus tissue. These receptors were collected from a boy under two years old with a congenital heart defect but otherwise immunologically healthy. Each CDR3 is given with its conserved first and last residue. The order of the fields is clone size, D gene, V gene, J gene, CDR3 protein, CDR3 DNA. A D gene is named only where the DNA matches it firmly. Rows give clone size only sometimes, using once, few, many, or a class for an expanded clone.

abundance: once; d_gene: -; v_gene: TRBV6-5; j_gene: TRBJ2-7; CDR3aa: CASSYGRGSYEQYF; CDR3nt: TGTGCCAGCAGTTATGGACGGGGTTCCTACGAGCAGTACTTC
abundance: -; d_gene: -; v_gene: TRBV2; j_gene: TRBJ2-1; CDR3aa: CASSGLSGSPYNEQFF; CDR3nt: TGTGCCAGCAGTGGTCTGTCGGGGTCCCCCTACAATGAGCAGTTCTTC
abundance: -; d_gene: -; v_gene: TRBV10-3; j_gene: TRBJ1-1; CDR3aa: CAISDEGGNTEAFF; CDR3nt: TGTGCCATCAGTGACGAGGGTGGGAACACTGAAGCTTTCTTT
abundance: -; d_gene: -; v_gene: TRBV28; j_gene: TRBJ1-2; CDR3aa: CASSLSSGFQGGYTF; CDR3nt: TGTGCCAGCAGTTTATCCTCCGGGTTCCAGGGGGGCTACACCTTC
abundance: -; d_gene: TRBD1; v_gene: TRBV5-1; j_gene: TRBJ1-2; CDR3aa: CASSSNRGNYGYTF; CDR3nt: TGCGCCAGCAGCTCAAACAGGGGAAACTATGGCTACACCTTC
abundance: -; d_gene: -; v_gene: TRBV11-3; j_gene: TRBJ2-7; CDR3aa: CASSLEVGPYEQYF; CDR3nt: TGTGCCAGCAGCTTAGAGGTGGGGCCCTACGAGCAGTACTTC
abundance: once; d_gene: -; v_gene: TRBV18; j_gene: TRBJ1-5; CDR3aa: CASSPAGAQPQHF; CDR3nt: TGTGCCAGCTCACCAGCAGGTGCCCAGCCCCAGCATTTT
abundance: -; d_gene: -; v_gene: TRBV9; j_gene: TRBJ1-3; CDR3aa: CASSADSSGNTIYF; CDR3nt: TGTGCCAGCAGCGCCGACAGTTCTGGAAACACCATATATTTT
abundance: -; d_gene: -; v_gene: TRBV6-4; j_gene: TRBJ2-2; CDR3aa: CASPWAGELFF; CDR3nt: TGTGCCAGCCCCTGGGCCGGGGAGCTGTTTTTT
abundance: -; d_gene: TRBD1; v_gene: TRBV4-3; j_gene: TRBJ1-3; CDR3aa: CASSQRLQGAKAGNTIYF; CDR3nt: TGCGCCAGCAGCCAACGACTTCAGGGGGCGAAAGCTGGAAACACCATATATTTT
abundance: once; d_gene: -; v_gene: TRBV6-1; j_gene: TRBJ1-2; CDR3aa: CASSEVVLLYGYTF; CDR3nt: TGTGCCAGCAGTGAAGTGGTGTTGCTCTATGGCTACACCTTC
abundance: -; d_gene: -; v_gene: TRBV28; j_gene: TRBJ1-6; CDR3aa: CARSRNSPLHF; CDR3nt: TGTGCCCGATCACGGAATTCACCCCTCCACTTT
abundance: -; d_gene: -; v_gene: TRBV5-6; j_gene: TRBJ2-2; CDR3aa: CASSWEASSRAGELFF; CDR3nt: TGTGCCAGCAGCTGGGAGGCTAGTTCCCGAGCCGGGGAGCTGTTTTTT
abundance: -; d_gene: -; v_gene: TRBV28; j_gene: TRBJ2-1; CDR3aa: CASKSLPNEQFF; CDR3nt: TGTGCCAGCAAGTCTCTGCCGAATGAGCAGTTCTTC
abundance: -; d_gene: TRBD2; v_gene: TRBV7-2; j_gene: TRBJ2-7; CDR3aa: CASSLGVRGGFHEQYF; CDR3nt: TGTGCCAGCAGCTTAGGGGTGCGGGGGGGGTTCCACGAGCAGTACTTC
abundance: -; d_gene: TRBD1; v_gene: TRBV5-4; j_gene: TRBJ1-2; CDR3aa: CASSLRRQGINYGYTF; CDR3nt: TGTGCCAGCAGCTTGCGTCGACAGGGGATTAACTATGGCTACACCTTC
abundance: once; d_gene: -; v_gene: TRBV5-6; j_gene: TRBJ2-1; CDR3aa: CASSCNPPRGVIEGGQFF; CDR3nt: TGTGCCAGCAGCTGTAATCCCCCTCGAGGGGTTATAGAGGGTGGGCAGTTCTTC
abundance: -; d_gene: -; v_gene: TRBV15; j_gene: TRBJ2-3; CDR3aa: CATSRVGGGGLNTQYF; CDR3nt: TGTGCCACCAGCAGAGTGGGAGGGGGAGGATTAAATACGCAGTATTTT
abundance: once; d_gene: TRBD1; v_gene: TRBV18; j_gene: TRBJ2-4; CDR3aa: CASSPPRQGEGKNIQYF; CDR3nt: TGTGCCAGCTCACCACCGCGACAGGGGGAAGGCAAAAACATTCAGTACTTC
abundance: once; d_gene: -; v_gene: TRBV4-2; j_gene: TRBJ1-5; CDR3aa: CASSQDGSNQPQHF; CDR3nt: TGTGCCAGCAGCCAAGACGGTTCAAATCAGCCCCAGCATTTT
abundance: -; d_gene: TRBD2; v_gene: TRBV5-1; j_gene: TRBJ2-5; CDR3aa: CASSLRGLAGYPQETQYF; CDR3nt: TGCGCCAGCAGCTTGCGGGGACTAGCGGGCTACCCCCAAGAGACCCAGTACTTC
abundance: -; d_gene: -; v_gene: TRBV7-2; j_gene: TRBJ2-5; CDR3aa: CASSLVPLFQTQYF; CDR3nt: TGTGCCAGCAGCTTAGTTCCGCTCTTTCAGACCCAGTACTTC
abundance: -; d_gene: -; v_gene: TRBV10-3; j_gene: TRBJ2-7; CDR3aa: CAISRETGEEQYF; CDR3nt: TGTGCCATCTCGCGGGAAACGGGGGAGGAGCAGTACTTC
abundance: -; d_gene: TRBD1; v_gene: TRBV9; j_gene: TRBJ1-2; CDR3aa: CASSQPGQIYGYTF; CDR3nt: TGTGCCAGCAGCCAGCCGGGACAGATCTATGGCTACACCTTC
abundance: -; d_gene: TRBD1; v_gene: TRBV27; j_gene: TRBJ1-4; CDR3aa: CASSRNALHRGRDEKLFF; CDR3nt: TGTGCCAGCAGCCGCAACGCTTTACACAGGGGGCGGGATGAAAAACTGTTTTTT
abundance: -; d_gene: -; v_gene: TRBV28; j_gene: TRBJ2-1; CDR3aa: CASRPGGGNNEQFF; CDR3nt: TGTGCCAGCAGGCCAGGGGGGGGCAACAATGAGCAGTTCTTC
abundance: -; d_gene: TRBD1; v_gene: TRBV4-3; j_gene: TRBJ1-6; CDR3aa: CASSQNRGRNSPLHF; CDR3nt: TGCGCCAGCAGCCAAAACAGGGGTAGGAATTCACCCCTCCACTTT
abundance: -; d_gene: TRBD1; v_gene: TRBV28; j_gene: TRBJ2-7; CDR3aa: CASSTRTGRNEQYF; CDR3nt: TGTGCCAGCAGTACCCGGACAGGGAGAAACGAGCAGTACTTC
abundance: -; d_gene: TRBD2; v_gene: TRBV29-1; j_gene: TRBJ2-3; CDR3aa: CSARERGRTSTDTQYF; CDR3nt: TGCAGCGCCAGGGAGCGGGGGCGTACTAGCACAGATACGCAGTATTTT
abundance: -; d_gene: -; v_gene: TRBV11-2; j_gene: TRBJ1-6; CDR3aa: CASSLSTQLRNNSPLHF; CDR3nt: TGTGCCAGCAGCTTATCCACTCAATTGAGGAATAATTCACCCCTCCACTTT
abundance: -; d_gene: -; v_gene: TRBV7-7; j_gene: TRBJ2-2; CDR3aa: CASSLAKDGELFF; CDR3nt: TGTGCTAGCAGCTTAGCCAAAGACGGGGAGCTGTTTTTT
abundance: -; d_gene: -; v_gene: TRBV5-4; j_gene: TRBJ2-5; CDR3aa: CASSSGRPRRETQYF; CDR3nt: TGTGCCAGCAGCTCAGGACGGCCCCGTCGGGAGACCCAGTACTTC
abundance: -; d_gene: -; v_gene: TRBV5-4; j_gene: TRBJ2-7; CDR3aa: CASSIKNGTPSYEQYF; CDR3nt: TGTGCCAGCAGCATAAAGAACGGGACACCCTCCTACGAGCAGTACTTC
abundance: -; d_gene: -; v_gene: TRBV27; j_gene: TRBJ1-4; CDR3aa: CASSLTSGEKLFF; CDR3nt: TGTGCCAGCAGTTTAACGTCGGGTGAAAAACTGTTTTTT
abundance: once; d_gene: TRBD2; v_gene: TRBV28; j_gene: TRBJ2-1; CDR3aa: CASSPGLAGGSLRYEQFF; CDR3nt: TGTGCCAGCAGTCCCGGACTAGCGGGGGGCTCACTGAGGTATGAGCAGTTCTTC
abundance: -; d_gene: -; v_gene: TRBV25-1; j_gene: TRBJ1-1; CDR3aa: CASSEWKVGNTEAFF; CDR3nt: TGTGCCAGCAGTGAATGGAAGGTGGGGAACACTGAAGCTTTCTTT
abundance: -; d_gene: -; v_gene: TRBV9; j_gene: TRBJ1-1; CDR3aa: CASSVGQSGGAFF; CDR3nt: TGTGCCAGCAGCGTAGGACAGTCCGGTGGAGCTTTCTTT
abundance: -; d_gene: -; v_gene: TRBV4-2; j_gene: TRBJ1-1; CDR3aa: CASSPSPPTGDTEAFF; CDR3nt: TGTGCCAGCAGCCCCTCCCCCCCGACAGGAGACACTGAAGCTTTCTTT
abundance: -; d_gene: TRBD1; v_gene: TRBV4-3; j_gene: TRBJ1-2; CDR3aa: CASSQAKSRDRDGYTF; CDR3nt: TGCGCCAGCAGCCAAGCCAAGTCCCGGGACAGGGATGGCTACACCTTC
abundance: -; d_gene: -; v_gene: TRBV27; j_gene: TRBJ1-2; CDR3aa: CASGGTYYGYTF; CDR3nt: TGTGCCAGCGGTGGGACTTACTATGGCTACACCTTC
abundance: -; d_gene: TRBD1; v_gene: TRBV29-1; j_gene: TRBJ1-5; CDR3aa: CSGTDRDHQPQHF; CDR3nt: TGCAGCGGGACTGACAGGGATCATCAGCCCCAGCATTTT
abundance: -; d_gene: TRBD1; v_gene: TRBV28; j_gene: TRBJ2-7; CDR3aa: CASRTGVSYEQYF; CDR3nt: TGTGCCAGCCGGACAGGGGTCTCCTACGAGCAGTACTTC
abundance: -; d_gene: TRBD1; v_gene: TRBV29-1; j_gene: TRBJ2-7; CDR3aa: CSVEVGKTGRDYEQYF; CDR3nt: TGCAGCGTTGAAGTGGGGAAGACAGGGAGAGACTACGAGCAGTACTTC
abundance: -; d_gene: TRBD1; v_gene: TRBV7-6; j_gene: TRBJ2-5; CDR3aa: CASSLGTGDETQYF; CDR3nt: TGTGCCAGCAGCCTCGGGACAGGGGATGAGACCCAGTACTTC
abundance: -; d_gene: TRBD2; v_gene: TRBV6-5; j_gene: TRBJ2-1; CDR3aa: CASSCGTSGLDNEQFF; CDR3nt: TGTGCCAGCAGTTGCGGGACTAGCGGCTTGGACAATGAGCAGTTCTTC
abundance: -; d_gene: TRBD1; v_gene: TRBV7-6; j_gene: TRBJ2-7; CDR3aa: CASSLGGQAPYEEQYF; CDR3nt: TGTGCCAGCAGCTTAGGGGGACAGGCCCCCTACGAGGAGCAGTACTTC
abundance: -; d_gene: -; v_gene: TRBV4-2; j_gene: TRBJ2-3; CDR3aa: CASSQEGSSTDTQYF; CDR3nt: TGTGCCAGCAGCCAAGAGGGCTCAAGCACAGATACGCAGTATTTT
abundance: -; d_gene: -; v_gene: TRBV30; j_gene: TRBJ1-3; CDR3aa: CAWSVYGEGSGNTIYF; CDR3nt: TGTGCCTGGAGTGTCTACGGGGAGGGCTCTGGAAACACCATATATTTT
abundance: -; d_gene: TRBD1; v_gene: TRBV5-6; j_gene: TRBJ2-5; CDR3aa: CASSGTGEETQYF; CDR3nt: TGTGCCAGCAGCGGGACAGGGGAAGAGACCCAGTACTTC
abundance: once; d_gene: TRBD2; v_gene: TRBV29-1; j_gene: TRBJ2-3; CDR3aa: CSGGGLSEDTDTQYF; CDR3nt: TGCAGCGGGGGGGGACTATCAGAAGACACAGATACGCAGTATTTT
abundance: -; d_gene: TRBD1; v_gene: TRBV5-6; j_gene: TRBJ2-7; CDR3aa: CASSAGTGDPSYEQYF; CDR3nt: TGTGCCAGCAGCGCGGGGACAGGGGATCCCTCCTACGAGCAGTACTTC
abundance: -; d_gene: -; v_gene: TRBV4-3; j_gene: TRBJ2-6; CDR3aa: CASSQVSGANVLTF; CDR3nt: TGCGCCAGCAGCCAAGTCTCTGGGGCCAACGTCCTGACTTTC